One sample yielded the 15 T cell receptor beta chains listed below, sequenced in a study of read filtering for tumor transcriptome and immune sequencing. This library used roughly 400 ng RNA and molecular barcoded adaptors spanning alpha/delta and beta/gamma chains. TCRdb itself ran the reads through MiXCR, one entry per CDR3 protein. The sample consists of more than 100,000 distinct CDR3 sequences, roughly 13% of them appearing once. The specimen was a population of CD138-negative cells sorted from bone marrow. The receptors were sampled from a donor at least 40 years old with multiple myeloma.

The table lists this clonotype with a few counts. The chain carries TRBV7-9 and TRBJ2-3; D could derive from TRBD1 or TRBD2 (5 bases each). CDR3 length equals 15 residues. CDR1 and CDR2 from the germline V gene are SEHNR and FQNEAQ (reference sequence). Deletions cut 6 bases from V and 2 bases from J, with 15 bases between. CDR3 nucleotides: TGTGCCAGCAGGGGCGTGGGGGAACTCACAGATACGCAGTATTTT. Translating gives CASRGVGELTDTQYF.

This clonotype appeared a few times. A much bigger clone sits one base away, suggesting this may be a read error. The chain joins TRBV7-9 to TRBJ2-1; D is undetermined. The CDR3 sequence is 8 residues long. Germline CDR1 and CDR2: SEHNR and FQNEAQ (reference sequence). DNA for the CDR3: TGTGCCAGCAGCCCGCCCTTATTC. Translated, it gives CASSPPLF.

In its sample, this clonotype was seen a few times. CDR3 protein: CASFPGGQITGNQPQHF. In nucleotides, the CDR3 is TGTGCCAGTTTCCCTGGAGGACAGATTACGGGGAATCAGCCCCAGCATTTT. This chain joins TRBV6-1 and TRBJ1-5; tentatively, D is TRBD1 (6 bases). V lost 9 bases and J lost 4, with 25 bases in between. This CDR3 has 17 amino acids. The germline V gene has CDR1 MNHNS and CDR2 SASEGT.

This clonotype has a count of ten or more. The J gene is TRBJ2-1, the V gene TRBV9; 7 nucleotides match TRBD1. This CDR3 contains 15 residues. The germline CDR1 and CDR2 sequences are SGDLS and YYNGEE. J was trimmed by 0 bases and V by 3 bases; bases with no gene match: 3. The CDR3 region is CASSAGQFSYNEQFF. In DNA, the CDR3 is TGTGCCAGCAGCGCGGGACAGTTCTCCTACAATGAGCAGTTCTTC.

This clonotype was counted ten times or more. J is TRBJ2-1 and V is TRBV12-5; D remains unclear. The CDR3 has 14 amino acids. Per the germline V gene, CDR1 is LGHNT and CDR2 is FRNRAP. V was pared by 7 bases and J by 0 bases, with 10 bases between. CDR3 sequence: CASAKGSSYNEQFF. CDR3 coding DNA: TGTGCTAGTGCCAAGGGAAGCTCCTACAATGAGCAGTTCTTC.

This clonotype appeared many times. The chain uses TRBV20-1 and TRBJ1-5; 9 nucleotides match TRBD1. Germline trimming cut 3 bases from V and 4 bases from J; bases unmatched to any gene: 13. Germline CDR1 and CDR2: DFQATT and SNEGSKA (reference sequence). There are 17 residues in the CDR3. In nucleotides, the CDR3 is TGCAGTGCTAGTTACGGGACAGGGTATAATGAAAATCAGCCCCAGCATTTT. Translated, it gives CSASYGTGYNENQPQHF.

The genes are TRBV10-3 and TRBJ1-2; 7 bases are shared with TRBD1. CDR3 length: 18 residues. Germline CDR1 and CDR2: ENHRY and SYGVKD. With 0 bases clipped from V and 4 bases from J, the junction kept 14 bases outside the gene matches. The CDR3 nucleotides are TGTGCCATCAGTGAGTCGAGAGGGACAGCCCGAGCCTTCTATGGCTACACCTTC. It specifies CAISESRGTARAFYGYTF.

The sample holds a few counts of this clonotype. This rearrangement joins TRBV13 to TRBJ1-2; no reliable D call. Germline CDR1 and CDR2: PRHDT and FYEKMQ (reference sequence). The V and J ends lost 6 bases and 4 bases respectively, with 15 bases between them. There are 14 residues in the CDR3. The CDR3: CASSSTGNGYGYTF. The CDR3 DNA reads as TGTGCCAGCAGTTCCACGGGGAACGGCTATGGCTACACCTTC. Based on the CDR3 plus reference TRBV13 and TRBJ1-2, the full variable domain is AAGVIQSPRHLIKEKRETATLKCYPIPRHDTVYWYQQGPGQDPQFLISFYEKMQSDKGSIPDRFSAQQFSDYHSELNMSSLELGDSALYFCASSSTGNGYGYTFGSGTRLTVV.

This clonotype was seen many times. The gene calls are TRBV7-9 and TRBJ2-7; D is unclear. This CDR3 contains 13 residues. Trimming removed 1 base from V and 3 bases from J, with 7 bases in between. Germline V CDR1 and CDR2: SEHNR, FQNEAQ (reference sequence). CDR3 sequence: CASSLEQYYEQYF. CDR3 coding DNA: TGTGCCAGCAGCTTAGAACAGTACTACGAGCAGTACTTC.

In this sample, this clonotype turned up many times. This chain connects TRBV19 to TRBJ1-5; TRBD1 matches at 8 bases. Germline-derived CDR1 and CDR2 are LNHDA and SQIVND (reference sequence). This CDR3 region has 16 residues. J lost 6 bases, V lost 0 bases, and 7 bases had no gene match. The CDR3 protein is CASSIEGAGGFQPQHF. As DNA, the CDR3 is TGTGCCAGTAGTATAGAAGGGGCAGGGGGCTTTCAGCCCCAGCATTTT.

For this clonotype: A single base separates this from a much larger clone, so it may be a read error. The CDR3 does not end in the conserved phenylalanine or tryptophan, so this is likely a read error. CDR3 residues: CSVAGLAGTNEQFS. The CDR3, as DNA: TGCAGCGTTGCTGGACTAGCGGGGACCAATGAGCAGTTCTCC. V and J are TRBV29-1 and TRBJ2-1; the match to TRBD2 covers 12 bases. There are 14 residues in the CDR3. With 4 bases clipped from V and 6 bases from J, the junction kept 4 bases outside the gene matches. The germline gives CDR1 SQVTM, CDR2 ANQGSEA.

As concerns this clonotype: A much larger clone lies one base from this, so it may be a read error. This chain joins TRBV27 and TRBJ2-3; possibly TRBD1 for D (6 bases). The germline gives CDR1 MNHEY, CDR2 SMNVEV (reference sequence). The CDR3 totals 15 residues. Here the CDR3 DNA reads TGTGCCACCCTTTCCTGGGGACATAGCACAGATACGCAGGATTTT. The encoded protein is CATLSWGHSTDTQDF.

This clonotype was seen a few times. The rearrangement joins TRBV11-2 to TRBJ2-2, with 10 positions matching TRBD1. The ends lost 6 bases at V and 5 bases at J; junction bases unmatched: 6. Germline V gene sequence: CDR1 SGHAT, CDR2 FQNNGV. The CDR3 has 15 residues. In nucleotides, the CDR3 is TGTGCCAGCAGGATGGACAGGGGGGCTACCGGGGAGCTGTTTTTT. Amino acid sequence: CASRMDRGATGELFF. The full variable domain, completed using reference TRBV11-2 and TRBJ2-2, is EAGVAQSPRYKIIEKRQSVAFWCNPISGHATLYWYQQILGQGPKLLIQFQNNGVVDDSQLPKDRFSAERLKGVDSTLKIQPAKLEDSAVYLCASRMDRGATGELFFGEGSRLTVL.

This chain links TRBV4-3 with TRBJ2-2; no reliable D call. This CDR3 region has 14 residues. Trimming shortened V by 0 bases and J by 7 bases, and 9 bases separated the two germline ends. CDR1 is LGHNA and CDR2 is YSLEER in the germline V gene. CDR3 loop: CASSQDLRDGELFF. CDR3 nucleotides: TGCGCCAGCAGCCAAGATCTTAGGGACGGGGAGCTGTTTTTT.

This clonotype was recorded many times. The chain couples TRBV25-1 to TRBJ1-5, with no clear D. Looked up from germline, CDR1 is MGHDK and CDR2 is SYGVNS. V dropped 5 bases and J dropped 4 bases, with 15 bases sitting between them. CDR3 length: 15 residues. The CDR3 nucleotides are TGTGCCAGCAGTTCGGGGAAGAAGGAGAATCAGCCCCAGCATTTT. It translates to CASSSGKKENQPQHF.